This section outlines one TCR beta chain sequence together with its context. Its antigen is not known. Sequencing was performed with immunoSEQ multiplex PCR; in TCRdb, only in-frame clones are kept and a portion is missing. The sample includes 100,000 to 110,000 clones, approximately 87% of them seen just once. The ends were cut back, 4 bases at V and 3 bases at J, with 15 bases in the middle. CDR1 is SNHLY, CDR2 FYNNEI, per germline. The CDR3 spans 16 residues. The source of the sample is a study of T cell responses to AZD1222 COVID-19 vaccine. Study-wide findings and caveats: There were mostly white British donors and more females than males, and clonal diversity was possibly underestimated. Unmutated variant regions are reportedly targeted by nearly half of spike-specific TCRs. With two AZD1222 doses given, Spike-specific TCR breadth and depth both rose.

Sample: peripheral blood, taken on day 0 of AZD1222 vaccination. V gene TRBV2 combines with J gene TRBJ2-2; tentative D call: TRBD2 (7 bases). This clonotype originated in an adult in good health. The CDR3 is CASSGGGALDTGELFF. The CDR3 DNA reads TGTGCCAGCAGTGGAGGGGGGGCGTTAGACACCGGGGAGCTGTTTTTT. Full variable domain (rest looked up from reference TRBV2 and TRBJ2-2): EPEVTQTPSHQVTQMGQEVILRCVPISNHLYFYWYRQILGQKVEFLVSFYNNEISEKSEIFDDQFSVERPDGSNFTLKIRSTKLEDSAMYFCASSGGGALDTGELFFGEGSRLTVL.